Listed below are T cell receptor beta chains from one sample, sequenced in a study of OX40 agonist ivuxolimab in advanced cancers. Repertoires were generated with immunoSEQ multiplex PCR, while TCRdb's copy carries only in-frame clones and drops some. The sample yields 55,000 to 70,000 clones, about 90% seen once. The sample in question was CD4+ or CD8+ T cells sorted from blood, obtained in a trial of the OX40 agonist ivuxolimab. The source is an adult with an advanced solid tumor such as melanoma, head and neck, liver or kidney cancer. The CDR3 runs from the conserved cysteine through the conserved F or W.

V: TRBV5-6; J: TRBJ2-7; length: 15; CDR3: CASSLGVAPSYEQYF
V: TRBV9; J: TRBJ1-1; length: 14; CDR3: CASSPGLGNTEAFF
V: TRBV27; J: TRBJ2-1; length: 14; CDR3: CASSLSRGAYEQFF
V: TRBV19; J: TRBJ1-5; length: 19; CDR3: CASSPRDRTGGFSNQPQHF
V: TRBV4-2; J: TRBJ2-3; length: 18; CDR3: CASSLSFLAGGFTDTQYF
V: TRBV6-4; J: TRBJ2-3; length: 18; CDR3: CASKPGTSGGRSTDTQYF
V: TRBV11-2; J: TRBJ2-7; length: 16; CDR3: CASSLVWSDSASEQYF
V: TRBV27; J: TRBJ1-5; length: 16; CDR3: CASSVLGGDRGHPQHF
V: TRBV4-1; J: TRBJ2-1; length: 16; CDR3: CASSQAGQGAKNEQFF
V: TRBV10-3; J: TRBJ2-1; length: 21; CDR3: CAISEQIRGSAVKSSYNEQFF
V: TRBV9; J: TRBJ2-7; length: 14; CDR3: CASSVSQGSYEQYF
V: TRBV6-1; J: TRBJ1-2; length: 14; CDR3: CASRDPIPIYGYTF
V: TRBV14; J: TRBJ2-7; length: 15; CDR3: CASSLSGFSSYEQYF
V: TRBV5-6; J: TRBJ1-1; length: 14; CDR3: CASSQPVMNTEAFF
V: TRBV5-4; J: TRBJ1-4; length: 15; CDR3: CASSSPGQGNEKLFF
V: TRBV5-1; J: TRBJ2-5; length: 16; CDR3: CASSLRQGGSQETQYF
V: TRBV9; J: TRBJ1-2; length: 15; CDR3: CASSISGTGDYGYTF
V: TRBV11-1; J: TRBJ2-7; length: 15; CDR3: CASSLNRGLVHEQYF
V: TRBV10-3; J: TRBJ1-2; length: 16; CDR3: CAISPALEGIRGGYTF
V: TRBV5-6; J: TRBJ2-7; length: 13; CDR3: CASSSGASYEQYF
V: TRBV25-1; J: TRBJ2-2; length: 15; CDR3: CASSPRKLNTGELFF
V: TRBV5-1; J: TRBJ1-3; length: 16; CDR3: CASSPTNRDTGNTIYF
V: TRBV7-2; J: TRBJ1-1; length: 16; CDR3: CASSLRYRAVNTEAFF
V: TRBV19; J: TRBJ1-2; length: 15; CDR3: CASSIVLTETYGYTF
V: TRBV10-3; J: TRBJ2-7; length: 14; CDR3: CAISESQGMDEQYF
V: TRBV6-5; J: TRBJ1-2; length: 16; CDR3: CASSYSQGGSVYGYTF
V: TRBV5-1; J: TRBJ2-7; length: 14; CDR3: CASSTGTGDYEQYF
V: TRBV5-6; J: TRBJ1-5; length: 15; CDR3: CASSLGTGVRQPQHF
V: TRBV12-5; J: TRBJ2-2; length: 13; CDR3: CASGLRQGRELFF
V: TRBV21-1; J: TRBJ1-1; length: 17; CDR3: CASSKEWAAIMNTEAFF
V: TRBV27; J: TRBJ2-3; length: 17; CDR3: CASSLSVTGVPGDTQYF
V: TRBV7-9; J: TRBJ2-3; length: 14; CDR3: CASSLAGRTDTQYF
V: TRBV28; J: TRBJ2-7; length: 14; CDR3: CASIGPLGTYEQYF
V: TRBV14; J: TRBJ2-3; length: 16; CDR3: CASSLEWTGNTDTQYF
V: TRBV9; J: TRBJ2-2; length: 20; CDR3: CASSPRGTSGVLVKAGELFF
V: TRBV11-2; J: .; length: 13; CDR3: CASSPVGNYEQYF
V: TRBV10-2; J: TRBJ2-2; length: 16; CDR3: CASTKDRNGGTGELFF
V: TRBV7-6; J: TRBJ1-6; length: 14; CDR3: CASSLVDRASPLHF
V: TRBV4-1; J: TRBJ1-4; length: 15; CDR3: CASSPLQATNEKLFF
V: TRBV7-3; J: TRBJ1-6; length: 12; CDR3: CASRETGFPLHF
V: TRBV9; J: TRBJ1-6; length: 16; CDR3: CASSTPGTGVNSPLHF
V: TRBV27; J: TRBJ2-7; length: 14; CDR3: CASSFGTATYEQYF
V: TRBV7-9; J: TRBJ1-1; length: 12; CDR3: CASSLALSEAFF
V: TRBV7-9; J: TRBJ1-5; length: 12; CDR3: CASSLMGQPQHF
V: TRBV10-2; J: TRBJ1-1; length: 15; CDR3: CASSEVAFMNTEAFF
V: TRBV5-4; J: TRBJ1-2; length: 15; CDR3: CASSLWTGANYGYTF
V: TRBV4-3; J: TRBJ2-7; length: 15; CDR3: CASSQSAWGAYEQYF
V: TRBV7-6; J: TRBJ1-3; length: 14; CDR3: CASSATGTGNTIYF
V: TRBV7-9; J: TRBJ2-5; length: 15; CDR3: CASSPPGTNQETQYF
V: TRBV9; J: TRBJ1-2; length: 16; CDR3: CASSSKGGIGRYGYTF
V: TRBV19; J: TRBJ2-5; length: 15; CDR3: CASTEGQGAQETQYF
V: TRBV28; J: TRBJ2-3; length: 13; CDR3: CASSLLPQRAQYF
V: TRBV2; J: TRBJ1-5; length: 12; CDR3: CASTPGGQPQHF
V: TRBV13; J: TRBJ1-2; length: 18; CDR3: CASSGTGTGVILRDGYTF
V: TRBV4-1; J: TRBJ2-7; length: 15; CDR3: CASSQGGDRGYEQYF
V: TRBV5-6; J: TRBJ2-7; length: 16; CDR3: CASSFYVGGLIYEQYF
V: TRBV6-5; J: TRBJ2-5; length: 11; CDR3: CASSFRETQYF